This TCR beta chain appears in the sequencing data of a study of pediatric ulcerative colitis. Study observations and caveats: Acute severe colitis showed lower rectal diversity from clonal expansions. A couple of rectal clonotypes were found only in ulcerative colitis patients, all of them.

Between the trimmed V and J ends, which lost 5 bases and 1 base, there was a span of 14 bases. Germline-derived CDR1 and CDR2 are SGHVS and FQNEAQ. The CDR3 is 15 residues long. No immunosuppressive drugs were given to ulcerative colitis patients before diagnostic colonoscopy. Samples were sequenced at Survey level, maximum 500,000 reads. Only in-frame clones appear in the TCRdb table, and some are missing; sequencing was by immunoSEQ multiplex PCR. The sample includes about 32,000 clones, 82% of them seen just once. A word on this clone: Its antigen is not known.

Sequenced: blood. The chain joins TRBV7-8 to TRBJ1-2; D is uncertain. This receptor was obtained from a boy between 10 and 17 years old with severe ulcerative colitis. CDR3 sequence (DNA): TGTGCCAGCAGCGAACACATGGACCTTAACTATGGCTACACCTTC. Translated, it gives CASSEHMDLNYGYTF.